This TCR beta chain stems from a study of T-cell reconstitution after alpha-beta-depleted transplantation in children. The TCRbeta library incorporated unique molecular identifiers. One entry per CDR3 protein, called by TCRdb with MiXCR from the PCR reads. The sample yields approximately 230,000 distinct CDR3 sequences, about 25% seen once. The material sequenced was PBMCs, taken before TCRalphabeta/CD19-depleted stem cell transplant. This sequence originates from a girl aged 2 to 9 with Fanconi anemia, due to receive a stem cell transplant.

The CDR3 DNA is TGTGCCAGCAGCTTATGGGCAGGAGATCACAATGAGCAGTTCTTC. It yields the protein CASSLWAGDHNEQFF. The chain joins TRBV7-8 to TRBJ2-1; unclear D gene. CDR1 and CDR2 (germline): SGHVS, FQNEAQ. This CDR3 contains 15 residues. The V end was cut by 2 bases, the J end by 5 bases, with 13 bases between. Full variable domain (outside the CDR3, taken from reference TRBV7-8 and TRBJ2-1): GAGVSQSPRYKVAKRGQDVALRCDPISGHVSLFWYQQALGQGPEFLTYFQNEAQLDKSGLPSDRFFAERPEGSVSTLKIQRTQQEDSAVYLCASSLWAGDHNEQFFGPGTRLTVL.